This TCR beta chain was documented in a study of PD-L1 blockade in urothelial cancer. Across the study: Prior chemotherapy in patients spanned 0 to 3 regimens. Whole-study findings and limits: Survival was better when pretreatment blood TCR clonality fell below the median.

Using immunoSEQ multiplex PCR, the repertoire was profiled, and TCRdb retains in-frame clones only, with some absent. The sample contains more than 30,000 clones, more than 65% of which appear only once. The V end was cut by 9 bases, the J end by 4 bases, with 13 bases between. Germline loops: CDR1 SNHLY, CDR2 FYNNEI. CDR3 size: 13 residues. Metastatic or locally advanced urothelial carcinoma was present in the patients. A note on this clone: Its antigen is as yet unknown.

This TCR was recovered from a man aged 55 to 70 with urothelial cancer. The sequencing used PBMCs, collected around atezolizumab (anti-PD-L1) treatment. The gene calls are TRBV2 and TRBJ1-5; maybe TRBD1 (6 bases). The CDR3 DNA is TGTGCCAGTCACAGGGTTGCAAATCAGCCCCAGCATTTT. Protein: CASHRVANQPQHF.